This TCR beta chain was recovered during a study of blood T cell repertoires in COVID-19. Germline CDR1 reads LGHDT; CDR2 reads YNNKEL (reference sequence). The V gene end was trimmed by 1 base and the J gene end by 5 bases; junction bases not matched to a gene: 9. The CDR3 has 17 amino acids. Original analysis: Amplification from reference gene primers served as the basis for estimated nucleated cell counts. Generated by immunoSEQ multiplex PCR, the TCRdb table keeps only in-frame clones and is missing some. V, J and clone size were drawn from that table, and D and trimming were deduced from the DNA. The sample lists 450,000 or so clones, roughly 90% occurring once.

The clonotype comes from a woman between 40 and 55 years old with COVID-19, enrolled during active disease. The rearrangement joins TRBV3-1 (or the pseudogene TRBV3-2) to TRBJ2-3, with 10 bases matching TRBD2. The material sequenced was peripheral blood. The CDR3 reads CASSQGGLAGDGDTQYF. The CDR3 DNA reads TGTGCCAGCAGCCAAGGGGGGCTAGCGGGAGATGGAGATACGCAGTATTTT.